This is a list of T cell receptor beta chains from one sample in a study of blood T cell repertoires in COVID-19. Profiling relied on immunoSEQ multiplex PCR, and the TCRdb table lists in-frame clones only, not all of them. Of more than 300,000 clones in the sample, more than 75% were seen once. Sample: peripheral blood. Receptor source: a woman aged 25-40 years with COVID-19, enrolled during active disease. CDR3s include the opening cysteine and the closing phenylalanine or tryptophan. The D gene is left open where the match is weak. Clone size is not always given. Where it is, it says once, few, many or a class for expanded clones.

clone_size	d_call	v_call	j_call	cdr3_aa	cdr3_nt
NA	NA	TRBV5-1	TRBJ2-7	CASSPEPGALREQYF	TGCGCCAGCAGCCCTGAACCGGGAGCCCTCCGGGAGCAGTACTTC
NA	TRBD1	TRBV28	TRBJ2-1	CASSFSGGAKKNEQFF	TGTGCCAGCAGTTTTTCAGGGGGCGCAAAAAAAAATGAGCAGTTCTTC
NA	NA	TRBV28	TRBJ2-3	CASTLRSSTDTQYF	TGTGCCAGCACCCTGCGGTCTAGCACAGATACGCAGTATTTT
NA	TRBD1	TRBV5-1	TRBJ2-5	CASSPGTDQETQYF	TGCGCCAGCAGCCCCGGGACAGATCAAGAGACCCAGTACTTC
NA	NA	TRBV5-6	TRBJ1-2	CASSLGPPSGYGYTF	TGTGCCAGCAGCTTGGGCCCCCCCAGTGGTTATGGCTACACCTTC
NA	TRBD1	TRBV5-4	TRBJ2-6	CASSVRTGRSGANVLTF	TGTGCCAGCAGCGTTAGGACAGGCCGCTCTGGGGCCAACGTCCTGACTTTC
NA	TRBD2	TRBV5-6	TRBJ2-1	CASSIPGLAGVGSYNEQFF	TGTGCCAGCAGCATACCGGGACTAGCGGGAGTAGGGTCCTACAATGAGCAGTTCTTC
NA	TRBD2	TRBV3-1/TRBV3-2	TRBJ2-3	CASSQDGTSGSGTQYF	TGTGCCAGCAGCCAAGATGGGACTAGCGGGAGTGGCACGCAGTATTTT
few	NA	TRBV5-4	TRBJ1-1	CASSLGGRHQGSLNTEAFF	TGTGCCAGCAGCTTGGGGGGGCGACACCAGGGGAGCTTGAACACTGAAGCTTTCTTT
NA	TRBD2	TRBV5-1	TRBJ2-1	CASSLAGGGDEQFF	TGCGCCAGCAGCTTAGCGGGAGGAGGGGATGAGCAGTTCTTC
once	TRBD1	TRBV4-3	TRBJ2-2	CASSPGQSNTGELFF	TGCGCCAGCAGCCCGGGACAGTCGAACACCGGGGAGCTGTTTTTT
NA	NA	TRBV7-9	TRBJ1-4	CASNGQGREKLFF	TGTGCCAGCAATGGGCAGGGGCGTGAAAAACTGTTTTTT
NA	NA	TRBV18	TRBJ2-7	CASSPLHSYEQYF	TGTGCCAGCTCACCACTACACTCCTACGAGCAGTACTTC
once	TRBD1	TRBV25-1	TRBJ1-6	CASRVGQGNSPLHF	TGTGCCAGCCGTGTAGGACAGGGTAATTCACCCCTCCACTTT
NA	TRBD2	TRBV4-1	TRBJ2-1	CASSQGGGRGYNEQFF	TGCGCCAGCAGCCAAGGGGGCGGGAGAGGATACAATGAGCAGTTCTTC
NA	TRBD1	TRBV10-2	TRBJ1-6	CASGTGGSDGSPLHF	TGCGCCAGCGGGACAGGGGGCTCCGATGGTTCACCCCTCCACTTT
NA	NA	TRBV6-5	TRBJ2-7	CATERQANYEQYF	TGTGCCACTGAGAGACAGGCGAACTACGAGCAGTACTTC
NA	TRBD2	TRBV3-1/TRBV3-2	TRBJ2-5	CASSQESGLAGWNQYF	TGTGCCAGCAGCCAAGAATCCGGACTAGCGGGCTGGAACCAGTACTTC
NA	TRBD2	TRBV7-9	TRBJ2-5	CASSSPGLAGGVTQYF	TGTGCCAGCAGCTCACCGGGACTAGCGGGAGGGGTGACCCAGTACTTC
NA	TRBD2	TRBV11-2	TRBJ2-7	CASSLDHGGSTYEQYF	TGTGCCAGCAGCTTAGATCACGGCGGGAGTACCTACGAGCAGTACTTC
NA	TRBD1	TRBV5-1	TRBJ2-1	CASSLAPPGQGVDEQFF	TGCGCCAGCAGCTTGGCCCCCCCGGGACAGGGGGTCGATGAGCAGTTCTTC
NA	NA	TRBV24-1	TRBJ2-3	CATSDFGGSTDTQYF	TGTGCCACCAGTGATTTTGGCGGGAGCACAGATACGCAGTATTTT
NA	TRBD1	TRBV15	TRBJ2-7	CATSRSQGQGASCEQYF	TGTGCCACCAGCAGATCCCAAGGACAGGGGGCCTCTTGCGAGCAGTACTTC